The 15 T cell receptor beta chains below all came from one sample that was sequenced in a study of CXCR3-negative and CXCR3-positive naive CD8 T cells. 5' RACE that incorporated UMI labels was used to prepare the TRB cDNA libraries. From its re-call of the 5' RACE reads, TCRdb lists each CDR3 protein once, without DNA. This listing includes fewer than 10,000 distinct CDR3 sequences. The specimen was naive CXCR3- CD8+ T cells from blood. Subset here: CD45RO-CCR7+CD27+CD95- naive CD8+ T cells lacking CXCR3 (TNR3-). The receptors derive from a human donor in good health. Some clones in this sample may be carry-over from other donors' samples.

According to its frequency, this clonotype is medium-sized. The rearrangement links TRBV29-1 to TRBJ2-5; TCRdb designates TRBD1, a call that cannot be tested without DNA. The CDR3 contains 16 residues. Germline V lookup: CDR1 SQVTM, CDR2 ANQGSEA. The CDR3 loop is CSVEDLDRGLQETQYF. The complete variable domain, with remaining parts taken from reference TRBV29-1 and TRBJ2-5, reads SAVISQKPSRDICQRGTSLTIQCQVDSQVTMMFWYRQQPGQSLTLIATANQGSEATYESGFVIDKFPISRPNLTFSTLTVSNMSPEDSSIYLCSVEDLDRGLQETQYFGPGTRLLVL.

This clonotype is deemed medium-sized by its frequency. The rearrangement joins TRBV15 to TRBJ2-3; TCRdb's D gene call, TRBD2, goes unchecked for lack of DNA. This CDR3 is built from 16 residues. The V gene's germline CDR1 is LNHNV and CDR2 YYDKDF (reference sequence). The CDR3 loop reads CATSSLTGTSGTTQYF.

The chain recombines TRBV11-3 with TRBJ2-7; TCRdb picks TRBD1, but there is no DNA to check that call. This CDR3 has 15 amino acids. Per the germline V gene, CDR1 is SGHNT and CDR2 is YENEEA. CDR3 residues: CASSETQTPLYEQYF. The full variable domain, its missing parts supplied by reference TRBV11-3 and TRBJ2-7, is EAGVVQSPRYKIIEKKQPVAFWCNPISGHNTLYWYLQNLGQGPELLIRYENEEAVDDSQLPKDRFSAERLKGVDSTLKIQPAELGDSAVYLCASSETQTPLYEQYFGPGTRLTVT.

V is TRBV13 and J is TRBJ2-5; TCRdb selects TRBD1, and the lack of DNA leaves this call unchecked. The CDR3 consists of 14 residues. Germline assignment: CDR1 PRHDT and CDR2 FYEKMQ (reference sequence). The CDR3 sequence is CASSSGTGQETQYF.

In terms of frequency, this clonotype is medium-sized. The chain couples TRBV11-2 to TRBJ2-1; with no DNA, the TCRdb D assignment of TRBD1 cannot be verified. Germline CDR1 is SGHAT and CDR2 is FQNNGV. The CDR3 consists of 13 residues. CDR3 sequence: CASTQGGRSEQFF.

The chain carries TRBV29-1 and TRBJ2-1. CDR1 SQVTM and CDR2 ANQGSEA come from the germline V gene. The CDR3 has 13 amino acids. The CDR3 loop reads CSVDKSLGDEQFF.

This clonotype ranks as medium-sized in terms of frequency. V and J are TRBV12-3 or TRBV12-4 and TRBJ1-2; lacking DNA, the TRBD1 call made by TCRdb goes unchecked. The CDR3 is 13 residues long. The CDR3: CATYRGELRGYTF.

According to its frequency, this clonotype is medium-sized. The chain recombines TRBV7-9 with TRBJ2-1; lacking DNA, the TRBD2 call made by TCRdb goes unchecked. Looked up from germline, CDR1 is SEHNR and CDR2 is FQNEAQ (reference sequence). CDR3 length: 15 residues. This CDR3 reads CASSQPAGGFDEQFF. Looking up the rest from reference TRBV7-9 and TRBJ2-1 gives the full variable domain: DTGVSQNPRHKITKRGQNVTFRCDPISEHNRLYWYRQTLGQGPEFLTYFQNEAQLEKSRLLSDRFSAERPKGSFSTLEIQRTEQGDSAMYLCASSQPAGGFDEQFFGPGTRLTVL.

The V call is TRBV7-9, the J call TRBJ1-2; TCRdb's assignment of TRBD1 cannot be checked, as there is no DNA. This CDR3 is 15 amino acids long. Germline V gene sequence: CDR1 SEHNR, CDR2 FQNEAQ (reference sequence). This chain's CDR3 is CASSPAPAGSYGYTF.

The chain links TRBV29-1 to TRBJ1-4; TCRdb returns TRBD1, unconfirmable since there is no DNA. There are 13 residues in the CDR3. Germline CDR1 reads SQVTM; CDR2 reads ANQGSEA. This CDR3 is CSVEEDRGGLFFF.

By frequency, this clonotype is medium-sized. The chain joins TRBV5-1 to TRBJ2-1; checking the TCRdb D call of TRBD1 is not possible without DNA. The germline CDR1 and CDR2 sequences are SGHRS and YFSETQ. The CDR3 totals 18 residues. CDR3: CASTRQTPDEGSYNEQFF. Full variable domain (rest looked up from reference TRBV5-1 and TRBJ2-1): KAGVTQTPRYLIKTRGQQVTLSCSPISGHRSVSWYQQTPGQGLQFLFEYFSETQRNKGNFPGRFSGRQFSNSRSEMNVSTLELGDSALYLCASTRQTPDEGSYNEQFFGPGTRLTVL.

V usage is TRBV4-1 and J usage is TRBJ2-2. The CDR3 totals 15 residues. Germline V CDR1 and CDR2: MGHRA, YSYEKL. The CDR3 region is CASSQAPVNTGELFF.

This chain uses TRBV28 with TRBJ2-1; TCRdb selects TRBD1, and the lack of DNA leaves this call unchecked. This CDR3 contains 16 residues. Germline loops: CDR1 MDHEN, CDR2 SYDVKM. CDR3 in amino acids: CASRPSGTDSYNEQFF.

This clonotype is classed as medium-sized by frequency. The CDR3 sequence is CSVGDNTNEQFF. V and J are TRBV29-1 and TRBJ2-1; absent DNA, TCRdb's TRBD1 call cannot be checked. CDR1 and CDR2 (germline): SQVTM, ANQGSEA. The CDR3 is made up of 12 amino acids.

The rearrangement uses TRBV9 and TRBJ2-1. CDR3 size: 17 residues. From germline, CDR1 is SGDLS and CDR2 YYNGEE. The CDR3 loop is CASSVASGFSSYNEQFF.